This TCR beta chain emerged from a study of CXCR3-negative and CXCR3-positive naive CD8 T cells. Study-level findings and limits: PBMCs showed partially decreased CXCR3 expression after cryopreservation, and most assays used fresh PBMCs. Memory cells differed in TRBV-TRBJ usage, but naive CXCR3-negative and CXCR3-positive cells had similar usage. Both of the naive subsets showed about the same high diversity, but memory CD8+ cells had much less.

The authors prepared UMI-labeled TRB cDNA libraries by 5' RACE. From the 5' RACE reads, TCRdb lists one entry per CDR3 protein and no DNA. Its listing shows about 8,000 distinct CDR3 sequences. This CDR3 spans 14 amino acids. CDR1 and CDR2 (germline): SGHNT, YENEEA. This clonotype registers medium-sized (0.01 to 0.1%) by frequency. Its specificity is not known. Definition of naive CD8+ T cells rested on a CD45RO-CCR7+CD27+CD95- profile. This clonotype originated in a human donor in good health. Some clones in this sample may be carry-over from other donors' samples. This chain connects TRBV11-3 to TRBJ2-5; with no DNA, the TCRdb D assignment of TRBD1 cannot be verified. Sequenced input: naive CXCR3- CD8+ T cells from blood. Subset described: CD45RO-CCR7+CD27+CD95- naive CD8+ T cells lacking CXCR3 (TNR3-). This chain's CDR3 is CASSAGGGEETQYF.